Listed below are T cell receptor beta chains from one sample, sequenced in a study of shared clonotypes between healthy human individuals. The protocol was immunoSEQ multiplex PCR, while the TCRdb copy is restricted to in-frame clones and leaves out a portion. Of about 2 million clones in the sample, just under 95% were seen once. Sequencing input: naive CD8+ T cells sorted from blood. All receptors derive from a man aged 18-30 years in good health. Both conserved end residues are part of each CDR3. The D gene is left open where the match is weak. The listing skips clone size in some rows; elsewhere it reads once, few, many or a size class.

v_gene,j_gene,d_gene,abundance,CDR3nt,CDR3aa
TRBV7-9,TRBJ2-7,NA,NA,TGTGCCAGCAGCTTTGGATCGGAGCTCTACGAGCAGTACTTC,CASSFGSELYEQYF
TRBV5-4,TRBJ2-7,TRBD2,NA,TGTGCCAGCAGCTTGGGGGCTAGCGGGAGTAACGAGCAGTACTTC,CASSLGASGSNEQYF
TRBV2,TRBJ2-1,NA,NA,TGTGCCAGCATAGGAGCGAACAATGAGCAGTTCTTC,CASIGANNEQFF
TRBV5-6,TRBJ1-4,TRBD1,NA,TGTGCCAGCGGGACAGGGGTGGGAGAAAAACTGTTTTTT,CASGTGVGEKLFF
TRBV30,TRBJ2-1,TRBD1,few,TGTGCCCGTCACACCGGACAGGGGAACAATGAGCAGTTCTTC,CARHTGQGNNEQFF
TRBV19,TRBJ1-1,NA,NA,TGTGCCAGGAAGAACAGGGTCCCGAACACTGAAGCTTTCTTT,CARKNRVPNTEAFF
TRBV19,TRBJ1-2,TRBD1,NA,TGTGCCAGTAGCCCCTCGGGACAGGGGGCGCTTAGGGGGTCGGACTATGGCTACACCTTC,CASSPSGQGALRGSDYGYTF
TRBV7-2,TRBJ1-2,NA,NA,TGTGCCAGCAGCCGAGATACGGGCCTCGGCTATGGCTACACCTTC,CASSRDTGLGYGYTF
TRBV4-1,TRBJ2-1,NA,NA,TGCGCCAGCAGCCGTACTCGAAGCTCCTACAATGAGCAGTTCTTC,CASSRTRSSYNEQFF
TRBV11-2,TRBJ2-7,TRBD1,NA,TGTGCCAGCAGCTTTCCAGCCGACCAGGGGGAATCTTACGAGCAGTACTTC,CASSFPADQGESYEQYF
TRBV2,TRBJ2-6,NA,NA,TGTGCCAGCAGTGACACTCAGGTGCCAAGCTCTGGGGCCAACGTCCTGACTTTC,CASSDTQVPSSGANVLTF
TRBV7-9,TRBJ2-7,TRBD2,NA,TGTGCCAGCAGCTTAATTTCCACTGGGGCTAGCGGACCGACCTACGAGCAGTACTTC,CASSLISTGASGPTYEQYF
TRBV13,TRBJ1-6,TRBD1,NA,TGTGCCAGCAGCTTAACGGGACAGAGTTATAATTCACCCCTCCACTTT,CASSLTGQSYNSPLHF
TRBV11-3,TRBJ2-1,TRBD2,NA,TGTGCCAGCAGCTTAGACCTAGCGGGAGAAGTAAATGAGCAGTTCTTC,CASSLDLAGEVNEQFF
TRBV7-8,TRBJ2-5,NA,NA,TGTGCCAGCAGCTTAGGTGTAGACCAAGAGACCCAGTACTTC,CASSLGVDQETQYF
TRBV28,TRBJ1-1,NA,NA,TGTGCCAGCGGGGGGGTTCCTGAAGCTTTCTTT,CASGGVPEAFF
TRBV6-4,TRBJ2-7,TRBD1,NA,TGTGCCAAACAGGACAGGGAACGCCCTAAAATCTACGAGCAGTACTTC,CAKQDRERPKIYEQYF
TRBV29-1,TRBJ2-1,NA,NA,TGCAGGGTCTCGACACTTGGCAGGGGTGAGCAGTTCTTC,CRVSTLGRGEQFF
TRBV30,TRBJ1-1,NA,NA,TGTGCCTGGAGCTTTGACGAAACAACAGACACTGAAGCTTTCTTT,CAWSFDETTDTEAFF
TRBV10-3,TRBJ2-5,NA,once,TGTGCCATCAGTGGTACTAGTTGGGGAGAAGAGACCCAGTACTTC,CAISGTSWGEETQYF
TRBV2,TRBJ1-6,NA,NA,TGTGCCAGCAGCTCCGGGCCTTCCGGCGGGTCCTATAATTCACCCCTCCACTTT,CASSSGPSGGSYNSPLHF
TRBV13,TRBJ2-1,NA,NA,TGTGCCAGCAGCTTAGAGGGGGGTGGCAATGAGCAGTTCTTC,CASSLEGGGNEQFF
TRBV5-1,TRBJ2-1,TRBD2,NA,TGCGCCAGCAGCTGGACTAGCGGACGATCCTACAATGAGCAGTTCTTC,CASSWTSGRSYNEQFF
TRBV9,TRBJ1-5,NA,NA,TGTGCCAGCAGCTTACAGGACAATCAGCCCCAGCATTTT,CASSLQDNQPQHF
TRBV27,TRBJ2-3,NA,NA,TGTGCCAGCACCCAAATTGGCTCCGCAGATACGCAGTATTTT,CASTQIGSADTQYF
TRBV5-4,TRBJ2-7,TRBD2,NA,TGTGCCAGCAGTTTGGAGCGGGGGGCGTCCTACGAGCAGTACTTC,CASSLERGASYEQYF
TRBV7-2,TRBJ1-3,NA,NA,TGTGCCAGCAGCTTAGGGACGGTCTCTGGAAACACCATATATTTT,CASSLGTVSGNTIYF
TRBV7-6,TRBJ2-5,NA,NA,TGTGCCAGCAGCTTAACTTTGGGGAGGGAGACCCAGTACTTC,CASSLTLGRETQYF
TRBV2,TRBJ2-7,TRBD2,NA,TGTGCCTACCTCTGGGAGCTAGCGGGGACCTACGAGCAGTACTTC,CAYLWELAGTYEQYF
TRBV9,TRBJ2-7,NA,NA,TGTGCCAGCAGCGTAGACGGATCCTACGAGCAGTACTTC,CASSVDGSYEQYF
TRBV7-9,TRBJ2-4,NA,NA,TGTGCCAGCAGCTTCGGGGGAGCCAAAAACATTCAGTACTTC,CASSFGGAKNIQYF
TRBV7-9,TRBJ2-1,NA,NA,TGTGCCAGCAGCCCACCACTAGGCGGCTCCTACAATGAGCAGTTCTTC,CASSPPLGGSYNEQFF
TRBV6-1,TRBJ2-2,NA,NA,TGTGCCAGCAGTACCTGGGAGGCGGGGACCGGGGAGCTGTTTTTT,CASSTWEAGTGELFF
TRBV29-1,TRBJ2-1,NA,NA,TGCAGCGTTGTACTTGAAATCCTCTACAATGAGCAGTTCTTC,CSVVLEILYNEQFF
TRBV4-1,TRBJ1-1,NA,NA,TGCGCCAGCAGCCCCCGGGCAGTGATGAACACTGAAGCTTTCTTT,CASSPRAVMNTEAFF
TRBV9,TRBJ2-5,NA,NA,TGTGCCAGCAGCGTAGAGGGCAGGGTGCAAGGGACCCAGTACTTC,CASSVEGRVQGTQYF
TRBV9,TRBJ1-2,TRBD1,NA,TGTGCCAGCAGCGTAGGTACAGGGGGCGCACATGGCTACACCTTC,CASSVGTGGAHGYTF
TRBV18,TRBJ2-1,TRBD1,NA,TGTGCCAGCTCACCATCCGGGACAGACCTTACCTACAATGAGCAGTTCTTC,CASSPSGTDLTYNEQFF
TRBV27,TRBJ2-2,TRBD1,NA,TGTGCCAGCAGTCCGCCGGGACAGGGTTCGGGCACCGGGGAGCTGTTTTTT,CASSPPGQGSGTGELFF
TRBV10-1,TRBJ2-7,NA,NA,TGCGCCAGCAGTGACGGACTCTACGAGCAGTACTTC,CASSDGLYEQYF
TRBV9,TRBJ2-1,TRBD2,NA,TGTGCCAGCAGCGTCGGACTAGCGGGAGGTGAGGGTGAGCAGTTCTTC,CASSVGLAGGEGEQFF
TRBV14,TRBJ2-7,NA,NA,TGTGCCAGCAGCCATGACGACAGGGAGGCGTACTTC,CASSHDDREAYF
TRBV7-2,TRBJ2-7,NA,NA,TGTGCCAGCAGCTTAGCCGTGCTCTACGAGCAGTACTTC,CASSLAVLYEQYF
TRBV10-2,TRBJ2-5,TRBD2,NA,TGCGCCAGCAGTACTAGCGGGGGGGCCCAAGAGACCCAGTACTTC,CASSTSGGAQETQYF
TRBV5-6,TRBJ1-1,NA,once,TGTGCCAGCAGCTCATTGGGAATGAACACTGAAGCTTTCTTT,CASSSLGMNTEAFF
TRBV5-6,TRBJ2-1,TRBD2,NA,TGTGCCAGCAGCCCCGAGAGCGGGGGGGCGTATAATGAGCAGTTCTTC,CASSPESGGAYNEQFF
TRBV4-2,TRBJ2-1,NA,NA,TGTGCCAGCAGCCAAGATACCCGGGACACCAATGAGCAGTTCTTC,CASSQDTRDTNEQFF
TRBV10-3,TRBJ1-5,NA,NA,TGTGCCATCAGTGGACAGAGTAGCAATCAGCCCCAGCATTTT,CAISGQSSNQPQHF
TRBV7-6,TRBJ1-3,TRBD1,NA,TGTGCCAGCAGCGCTTCTCTACAGGGGGCTGGAAACACCATATATTTT,CASSASLQGAGNTIYF
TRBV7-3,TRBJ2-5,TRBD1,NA,TGTGCCAGCAGCCTATGGGGACAGGGGTTAGAGACCCAGTACTTC,CASSLWGQGLETQYF
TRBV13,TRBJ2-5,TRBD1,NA,TGTGCCAGCAGCTACACAGGGGGCCGAGAGACCCAGTACTTC,CASSYTGGRETQYF
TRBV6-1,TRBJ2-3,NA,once,TGTGCCAGCACCTCTTCCGGCGGCACAGATACGCAGTATTTT,CASTSSGGTDTQYF
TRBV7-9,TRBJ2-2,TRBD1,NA,TGTGCCAGCGGAAGGGCAGGGGGCGACACCGGGGAGCTGTTTTTT,CASGRAGGDTGELFF